A single sample is the source of the 2 T cell receptor beta chains below, sequenced in a study of blood T cells in healthy people across ages. Primed by a sample-barcoded 5' primer and a J-beta primer mix, a second PCR proceeded for roughly 6 to 12 cycles. In TCRdb, the 5' RACE reads were re-called with MiXCR into one record per CDR3 protein. The repertoire holds around 1,000,000 distinct CDR3 sequences, with under 30% as singletons. This same sample was also taken into another study, of T cells of mothers and their children.

Sequencing was done on a sample of blood. These receptors originate from a girl aged 2-10 years in good health.

This clonotype was counted only a few times. This chain connects TRBV7-2 to TRBJ1-2, with D possibly matching TRBD1 (5 bases). This CDR3 is 14 amino acids long. The V and J ends lost 5 bases and 12 bases respectively, with 22 bases between them. Per germline, CDR1 SGHTA and CDR2 FQGNSA. The CDR3 sequence is CASSLEVGDPANTF. The CDR3 nucleotides read TGTGCCAGCAGCCTCGAAGTAGGGGATCCGGCGAACACCTTC.

This clonotype was seen a few times. This sequence joins TRBV14 and TRBJ1-6; no clear D. The length of the CDR3 is 14 residues. Deletions cut 4 bases from V and 13 bases from J, with 17 bases between. The germline V gene has CDR1 SGHDN and CDR2 FVKESK. CDR3 residues: CASSPPLSNGPLHF. The CDR3 DNA reads TGTGCCAGCAGCCCACCTCTATCTAATGGGCCCCTCCACTTT.